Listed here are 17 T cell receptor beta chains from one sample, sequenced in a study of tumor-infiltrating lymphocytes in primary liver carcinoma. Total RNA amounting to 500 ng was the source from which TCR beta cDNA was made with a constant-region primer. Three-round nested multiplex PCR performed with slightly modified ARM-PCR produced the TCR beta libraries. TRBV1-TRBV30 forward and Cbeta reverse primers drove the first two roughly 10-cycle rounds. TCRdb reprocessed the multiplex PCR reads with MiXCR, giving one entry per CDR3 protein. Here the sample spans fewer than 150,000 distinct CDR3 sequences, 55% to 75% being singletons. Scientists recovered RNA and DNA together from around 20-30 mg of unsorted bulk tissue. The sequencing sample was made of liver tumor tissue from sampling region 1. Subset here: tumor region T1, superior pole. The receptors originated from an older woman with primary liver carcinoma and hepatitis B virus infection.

The CDR3 DNA reads TGTGCCAACAGCCAAGGGACTAGCGGGAGGGCAGAAGAGACCCAGTACTTC. Translation gives CANSQGTSGRAEETQYF. V and J are TRBV12-3 or TRBV12-4 and TRBJ2-5; 16 nucleotides align to TRBD2. The V gene end was trimmed by 10 bases and the J gene end by 3 bases; junction bases not matched to a gene: 11. CDR3 size: 17 residues.

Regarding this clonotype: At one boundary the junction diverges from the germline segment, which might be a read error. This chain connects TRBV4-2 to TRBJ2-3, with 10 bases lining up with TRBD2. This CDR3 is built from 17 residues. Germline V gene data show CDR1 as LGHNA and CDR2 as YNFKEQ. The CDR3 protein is CAGSRHLAGDAADTQYF. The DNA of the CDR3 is TGTGCCGGCAGCCGACACCTAGCGGGAGATGCGGCAGATACGCAGTATTTT.

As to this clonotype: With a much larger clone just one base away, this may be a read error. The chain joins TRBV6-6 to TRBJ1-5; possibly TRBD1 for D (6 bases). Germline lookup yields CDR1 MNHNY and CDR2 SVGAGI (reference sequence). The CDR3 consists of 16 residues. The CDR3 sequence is CASSYGSFTGNRPQHF. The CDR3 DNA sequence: TGTGCCAGCAGTTACGGGTCATTCACAGGGAATCGGCCCCAGCATTTT.

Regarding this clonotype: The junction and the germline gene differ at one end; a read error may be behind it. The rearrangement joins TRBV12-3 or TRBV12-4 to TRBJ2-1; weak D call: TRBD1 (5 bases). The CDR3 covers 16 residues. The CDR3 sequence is CASLLQGLRSFNEHFF. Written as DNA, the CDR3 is TGTGCCAGCCTGTTGCAGGGCCTAAGGTCCTTCAATGAGCATTTCTTC.

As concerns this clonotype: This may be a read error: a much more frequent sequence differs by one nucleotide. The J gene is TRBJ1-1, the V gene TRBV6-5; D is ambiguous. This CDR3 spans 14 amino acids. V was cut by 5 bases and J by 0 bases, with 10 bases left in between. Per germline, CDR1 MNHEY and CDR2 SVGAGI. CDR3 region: CASSNGRLNTEAFF. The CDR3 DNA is TGTGCCAGCAGTAATGGCCGGCTGAACACTGAAGCTTTCTTT.

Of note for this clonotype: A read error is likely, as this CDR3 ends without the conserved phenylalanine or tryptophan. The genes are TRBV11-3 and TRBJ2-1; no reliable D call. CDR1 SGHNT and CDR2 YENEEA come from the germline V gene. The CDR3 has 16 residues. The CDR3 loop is CASSLGALGSYNEQFL. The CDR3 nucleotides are TGTGCCAGCAGTTTAGGTGCCCTGGGATCCTACAATGAGCAGTTCCTC.

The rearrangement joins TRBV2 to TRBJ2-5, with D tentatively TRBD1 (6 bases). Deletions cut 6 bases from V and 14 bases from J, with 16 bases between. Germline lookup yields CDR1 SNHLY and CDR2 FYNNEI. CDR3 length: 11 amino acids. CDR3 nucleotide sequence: TGTGCCAGCAGGGCTCCGGGACACCCATACTTC. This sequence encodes CASRAPGHPYF.

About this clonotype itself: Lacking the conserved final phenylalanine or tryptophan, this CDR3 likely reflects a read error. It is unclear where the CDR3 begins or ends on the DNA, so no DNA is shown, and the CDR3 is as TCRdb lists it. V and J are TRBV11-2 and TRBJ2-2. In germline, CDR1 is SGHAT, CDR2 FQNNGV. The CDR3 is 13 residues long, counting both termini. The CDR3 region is CDSSLDRTGELFY.

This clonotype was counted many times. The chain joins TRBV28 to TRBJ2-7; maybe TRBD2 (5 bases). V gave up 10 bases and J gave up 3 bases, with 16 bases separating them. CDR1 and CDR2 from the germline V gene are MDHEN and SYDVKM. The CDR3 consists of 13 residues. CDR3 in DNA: TGTGCCACCGCGGGTTCCCCCCACTACGAGCAGTACTTC. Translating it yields CATAGSPHYEQYF.

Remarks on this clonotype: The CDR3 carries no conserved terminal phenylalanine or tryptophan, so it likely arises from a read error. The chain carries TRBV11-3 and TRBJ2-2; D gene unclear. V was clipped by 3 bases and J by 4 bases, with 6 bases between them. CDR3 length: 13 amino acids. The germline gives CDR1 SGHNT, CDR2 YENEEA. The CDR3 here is CASSFSFTGELFL. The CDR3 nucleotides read TGTGCCAGCAGCTTTTCCTTCACCGGGGAGCTGTTTCTC.

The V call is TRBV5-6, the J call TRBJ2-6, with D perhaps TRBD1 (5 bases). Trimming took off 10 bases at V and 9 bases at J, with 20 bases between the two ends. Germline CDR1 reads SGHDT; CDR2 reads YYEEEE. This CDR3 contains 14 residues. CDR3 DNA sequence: TGTGCCGGACAAAGGGTTGGTGGTGGCAACGTCCTGACTTTC. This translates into CAGQRVGGGNVLTF. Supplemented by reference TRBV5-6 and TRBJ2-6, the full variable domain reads DAGVTQSPTHLIKTRGQQVTLRCSPKSGHDTVSWYQQALGQGPQFIFQYYEEEERQRGNFPDRFSGHQFPNYSSELNVNALLLGDSALYLCAGQRVGGGNVLTFGAGSRLTVL.

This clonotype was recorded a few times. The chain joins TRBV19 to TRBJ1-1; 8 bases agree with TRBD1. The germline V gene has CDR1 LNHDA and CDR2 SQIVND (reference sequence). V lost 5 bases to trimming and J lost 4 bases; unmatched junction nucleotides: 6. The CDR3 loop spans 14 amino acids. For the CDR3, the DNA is TGTGCCAGTAGTTTAATTGGACAGGGCACTGAAGCTTTCTTT. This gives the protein CASSLIGQGTEAFF.

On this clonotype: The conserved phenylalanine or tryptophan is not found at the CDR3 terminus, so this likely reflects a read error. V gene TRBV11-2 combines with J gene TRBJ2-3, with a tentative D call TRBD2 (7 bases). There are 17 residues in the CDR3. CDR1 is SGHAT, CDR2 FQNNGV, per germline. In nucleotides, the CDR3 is TGTGCCAACAGCTTAGGGGGACTAACATACACGTCAGATACGCAGTATTCT. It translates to CANSLGGLTYTSDTQYS.

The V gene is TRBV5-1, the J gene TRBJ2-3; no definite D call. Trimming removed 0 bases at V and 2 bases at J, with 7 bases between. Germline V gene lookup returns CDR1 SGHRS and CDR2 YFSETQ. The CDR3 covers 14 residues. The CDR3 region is CASSLGAPTDTQYF. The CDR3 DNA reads TGCGCCAGCAGCTTGGGGGCCCCCACAGATACGCAGTATTTT.

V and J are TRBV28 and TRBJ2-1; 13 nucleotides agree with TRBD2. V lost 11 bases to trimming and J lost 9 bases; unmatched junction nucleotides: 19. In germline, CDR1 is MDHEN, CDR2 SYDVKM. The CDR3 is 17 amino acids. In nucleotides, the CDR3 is TGTGCCGGCACTGGACTAGCGGGAGCAACGGTATTAGGTGAGCAGTTCTTC. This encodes CAGTGLAGATVLGEQFF.

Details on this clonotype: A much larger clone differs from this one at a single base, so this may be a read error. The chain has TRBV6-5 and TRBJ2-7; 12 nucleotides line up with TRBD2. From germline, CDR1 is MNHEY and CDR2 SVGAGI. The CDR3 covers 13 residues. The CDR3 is CVSSRSGTSGSNF. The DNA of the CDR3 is TGTGTCAGCAGCCGATCCGGGACTAGCGGGTCTAACTTC.

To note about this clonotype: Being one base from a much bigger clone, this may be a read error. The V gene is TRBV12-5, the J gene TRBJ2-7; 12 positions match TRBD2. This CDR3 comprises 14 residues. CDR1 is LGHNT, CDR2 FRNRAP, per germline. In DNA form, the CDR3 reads TGTGGTAGTGGCCGCGGACTAGCGGGAAGCGAGCAGTACTTC. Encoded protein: CGSGRGLAGSEQYF.